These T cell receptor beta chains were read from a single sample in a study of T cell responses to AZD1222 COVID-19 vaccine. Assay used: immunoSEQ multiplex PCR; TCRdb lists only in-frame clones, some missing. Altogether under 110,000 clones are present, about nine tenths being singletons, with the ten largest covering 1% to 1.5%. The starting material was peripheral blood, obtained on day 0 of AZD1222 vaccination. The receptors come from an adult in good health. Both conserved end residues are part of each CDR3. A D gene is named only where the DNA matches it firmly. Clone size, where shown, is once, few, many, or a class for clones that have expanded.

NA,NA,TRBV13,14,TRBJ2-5,TGTGCCAGCAGCTTAGGGCCAGGAGATGAGACCCAGTACTTC,CASSLGPGDETQYF
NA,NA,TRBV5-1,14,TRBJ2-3,TGCGCCAGCAGCTACCACTGGAGCACAGATACGCAGTATTTT,CASSYHWSTDTQYF
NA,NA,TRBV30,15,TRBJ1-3,TGTGCCTGGAGCACTGGACAGTCCTCTGGAAACACCATATATTTT,CAWSTGQSSGNTIYF
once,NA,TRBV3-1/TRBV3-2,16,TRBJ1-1,TGTGCCAGCAGCCCGCATGGACAGCAGGTGAACACTGAAGCTTTCTTT,CASSPHGQQVNTEAFF
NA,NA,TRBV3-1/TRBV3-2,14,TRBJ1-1,TGTGCCAGCAGCCAAGCCCAGCCGGGGAAAGAAGCTTTCTTT,CASSQAQPGKEAFF
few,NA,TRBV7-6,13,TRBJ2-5,TGTGCCAGCAGCTGGGCGGTTCAAGAGACCCAGTACTTC,CASSWAVQETQYF
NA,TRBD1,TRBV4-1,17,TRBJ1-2,TGCGCCAGCAGCCAAGGTTCTCCTGATAAGGGGGCTCGAGGCTACACCTTC,CASSQGSPDKGARGYTF
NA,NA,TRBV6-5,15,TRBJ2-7,TGTGCCAGCAGCGTCTACACTGGGAGCTCCTACGAGCAGTACTTC,CASSVYTGSSYEQYF
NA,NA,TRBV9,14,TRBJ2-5,TGTGCCAGCAGCGTAGGAGGGGATGAAGAGACCCAGTACTTC,CASSVGGDEETQYF
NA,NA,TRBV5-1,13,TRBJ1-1,TGCGCCAGCAGCTTGATCGAAGACACCGAAGCTTTCTTT,CASSLIEDTEAFF
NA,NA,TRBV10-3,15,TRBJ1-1,TGTGCCATCAGTGAGTCGGGGGGCTTGAACACTGAAGCTTTCTTT,CAISESGGLNTEAFF
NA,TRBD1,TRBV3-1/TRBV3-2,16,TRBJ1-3,TGTGCCAGCAGCCAGATCCCAGGGGGCTGGGGGAACACCATATATTTT,CASSQIPGGWGNTIYF
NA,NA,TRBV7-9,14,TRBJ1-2,TGTGCCAGCAGCTTAGTGGGATCGGGCCGTGGCTACACCTTC,CASSLVGSGRGYTF
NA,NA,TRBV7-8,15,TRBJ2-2,TGTGCCAGCAGCTTACCGTCAGGGGGAGGCGGGGAGCTGTTTTTT,CASSLPSGGGGELFF
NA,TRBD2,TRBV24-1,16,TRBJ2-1,TGTGCCACCAGTGACACCGGGACTAGCTTCGTCAATGAGCAGTTCTTC,CATSDTGTSFVNEQFF
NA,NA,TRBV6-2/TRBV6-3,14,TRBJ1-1,TGTGCCAGCAGTTTAGGACCTCCGAACACTGAAGCTTTCTTT,CASSLGPPNTEAFF
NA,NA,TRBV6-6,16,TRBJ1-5,TGTGCCAGCAAAACCGGGACATATGGTAGCAATCAGCCCCAGCATTTT,CASKTGTYGSNQPQHF
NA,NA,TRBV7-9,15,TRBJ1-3,TGTGCCAGCAGCCCATGGGCCGGCGCTGGAAACACCATATATTTT,CASSPWAGAGNTIYF
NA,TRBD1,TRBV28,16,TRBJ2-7,TGTGCCAGCAGTCCAACCGGGACAGGGACATCCTACGAGCAGTACTTC,CASSPTGTGTSYEQYF
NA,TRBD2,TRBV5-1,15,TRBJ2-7,TGCGCCAGCAGTTCCAGGACTAGCGGTGCCTACGAGCAGTACTTC,CASSSRTSGAYEQYF
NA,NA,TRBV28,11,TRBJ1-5,TGTGCCAGCAGTTTCAGTCAGCCCCAGCATTTT,CASSFSQPQHF
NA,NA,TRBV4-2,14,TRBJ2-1,TGTGCCAGCAGCCAAGATTTCGGATCCAATGAGCAGTTCTTC,CASSQDFGSNEQFF
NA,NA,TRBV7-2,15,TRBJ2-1,TGTGCCAGCAGCTCCCTTGGGGGGGGCAGTAATGAGCAGTTCTTC,CASSSLGGGSNEQFF
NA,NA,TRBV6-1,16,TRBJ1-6,TGTGCCAGCAGTGAACGTTCTGGGGGGTATAATTCACCCCTCCACTTT,CASSERSGGYNSPLHF
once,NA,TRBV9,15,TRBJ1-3,TGTGCCAGCAGCGTAGATGCGAGCTCTGGAAACACCATATATTTT,CASSVDASSGNTIYF
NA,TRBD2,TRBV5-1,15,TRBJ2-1,TGCGCCAGCAGCGTTCTAGCGGGGGGCTACAATGAGCAGTTCTTC,CASSVLAGGYNEQFF
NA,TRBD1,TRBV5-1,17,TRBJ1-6,TGCGCCAGCAGCTTGCTTGGCAGGGGGTTCATAAATTCACCCCTCCACTTT,CASSLLGRGFINSPLHF
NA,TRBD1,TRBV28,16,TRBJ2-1,TGTGCCAGCAGCTCGCCCCGGGACAGGGGGCGGAATGAGCAGTTCTTC,CASSSPRDRGRNEQFF
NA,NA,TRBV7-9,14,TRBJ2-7,TGTGCCAGCAGCTTAGCGCTATCCACCTACGAGCAGTACTTC,CASSLALSTYEQYF
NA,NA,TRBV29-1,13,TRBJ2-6,TGCAGCGCTCTCGGCGCTGGGGCCAACGTCCTGACTTTC,CSALGAGANVLTF
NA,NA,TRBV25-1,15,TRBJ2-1,TGTGCCAGCAGTGATCTGGCAGGGTCAGACAATGAGCAGTTCTTC,CASSDLAGSDNEQFF
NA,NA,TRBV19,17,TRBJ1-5,TGTGCCAGTAGTATTGAGTACAGAATCCTGAGCAATCAGCCCCAGCATTTT,CASSIEYRILSNQPQHF
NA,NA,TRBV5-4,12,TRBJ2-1,TGTGCCAGCAGCTCGACGGACAATGAGCAGTTCTTC,CASSSTDNEQFF
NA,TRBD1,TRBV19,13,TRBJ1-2,TGTGCCAGTAGTACGGGGACAGGGGATGGCTACACCTTC,CASSTGTGDGYTF
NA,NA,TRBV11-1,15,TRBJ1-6,TGTGCCAGCAGCTTAGCTTACGGGGTTGACTCACCCCTCCACTTT,CASSLAYGVDSPLHF
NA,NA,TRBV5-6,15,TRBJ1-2,TGTGCCAGCAGCTTCCCGGGACCTCCGGCGGATGGCTACACCTTC,CASSFPGPPADGYTF
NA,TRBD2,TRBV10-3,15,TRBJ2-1,TGTGCCATCAGTGTGGGGACTAGCGGGGGGGTTGAGCAGTTCTTC,CAISVGTSGGVEQFF
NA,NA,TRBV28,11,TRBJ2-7,TGTGCCAGCAGAATTGGGTACGAGCAGTACTTC,CASRIGYEQYF
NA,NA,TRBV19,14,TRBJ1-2,TGTGCCAGCCTGCAGGCGGGGAGGGACTATGGCTACACCTTC,CASLQAGRDYGYTF
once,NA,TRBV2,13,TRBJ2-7,TGTGCCAGCAGGGCACAAATCTCCTACGAGCAGTACTTC,CASRAQISYEQYF
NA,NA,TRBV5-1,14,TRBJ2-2,TGCGCCACCACGGACTCTGCGAACACCGGGGAGCTGTTTTTT,CATTDSANTGELFF
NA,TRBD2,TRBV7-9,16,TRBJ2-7,TGTGCCAGCAGCTTGGGACTAGCGGGGGGTTTCTACGAGCAGTACTTC,CASSLGLAGGFYEQYF
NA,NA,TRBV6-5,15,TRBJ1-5,TGTGCCAGCAGGCCCCCCGGGAGGGGAAATCAGCCCCAGCATTTT,CASRPPGRGNQPQHF
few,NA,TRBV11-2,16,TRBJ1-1,TGTGCCAGCAGCTTAAACCCTCCCAGAGCTCACACTGAAGCTTTCTTT,CASSLNPPRAHTEAFF
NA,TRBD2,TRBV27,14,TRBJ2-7,TGTGCCAGCAGTTTTTCTAGCGGGGGGATCGAGCAGTACTTC,CASSFSSGGIEQYF
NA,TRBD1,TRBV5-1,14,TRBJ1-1,TGCGCCAGCAGCTCACTGGACAGGGGCTACAAAGCTTTCTTT,CASSSLDRGYKAFF
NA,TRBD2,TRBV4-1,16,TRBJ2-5,TGCGCCAGCAGCCAAACACTAGCGGGGGCCGAAGAGACCCAGTACTTC,CASSQTLAGAEETQYF
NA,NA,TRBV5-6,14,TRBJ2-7,TGTGCCAGCACCTCGGGCGGGGCTACCTACGAGCAGTACTTC,CASTSGGATYEQYF
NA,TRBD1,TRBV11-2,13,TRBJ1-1,TGTGCCAGCAGCTTATCCAGGGGGCGCTTCCTATTTTTT,CASSLSRGRFLFF
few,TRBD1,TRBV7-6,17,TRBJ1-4,TGTGCCAGCAGCTTAGGATCGAGACAGGGGGGAAATGAAAAACTGTTTTTT,CASSLGSRQGGNEKLFF
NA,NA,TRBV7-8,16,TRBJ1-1,TGTGCCAGCAGCTGGGGACAAGCTCACATGAACACTGAAGCTTTCTTT,CASSWGQAHMNTEAFF
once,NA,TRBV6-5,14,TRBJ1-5,TGTGCCAGCAGTTACGACCCGGACAATCAGCCCCAGCATTTT,CASSYDPDNQPQHF